This TCR beta chain was documented in a study of human T cells and chemical hapten exposure. For the study at large: From small differences in pooled library volume came most of the variation in per-sample TCR yields. Study conclusions and caveats: DPC sensitization produced no change in TCRs with frequency above 1 in 1000. Patch test score was positively correlated with the counts of PT1 expanded TCRs.

This clonotype was observed many times. No antigen is known for it. The library labeled individual cDNA molecules by adding unique molecular identifiers to them. TCRdb ran MiXCR on the RACE reads and lists one entry per CDR3 protein. Here the sample spans some 84,000 distinct CDR3 sequences, approximately 10% being singletons. Germline CDR1 and CDR2: SNHLY and FYNNEI. The V gene end was trimmed by 7 bases and the J gene end by 6 bases; junction bases not matched to a gene: 21. The CDR3 loop spans 18 amino acids. Specified time point: patch test 3, about 24 weeks after DPC sensitization. Indicated treatment: therapeutic diphenylcyclopropenone sensitization with weekly scalp DPC.

The clonotype was recovered from a woman in her fifties or sixties with alopecia areata. Some clones in this sample may be carry-over from other donors' samples. The source was whole blood, collected in connection with sensitization to the hapten diphenylcyclopropenone (DPC). The chain is built from TRBV2 and TRBJ2-7, with 10 bases lining up with TRBD1. CDR3 amino acids: CASTDPGRRQGAGLEQYF. The DNA of the CDR3 is TGTGCCAGCACCGATCCCGGTCGGCGACAGGGGGCGGGTCTCGAGCAGTACTTC. The full variable domain, its missing parts supplied by reference TRBV2 and TRBJ2-7, is EPEVTQTPSHQVTQMGQEVILRCVPISNHLYFYWYRQILGQKVEFLVSFYNNEISEKSEIFDDQFSVERPDGSNFTLKIRSTKLEDSAMYFCASTDPGRRQGAGLEQYFGPGTRLTVT.